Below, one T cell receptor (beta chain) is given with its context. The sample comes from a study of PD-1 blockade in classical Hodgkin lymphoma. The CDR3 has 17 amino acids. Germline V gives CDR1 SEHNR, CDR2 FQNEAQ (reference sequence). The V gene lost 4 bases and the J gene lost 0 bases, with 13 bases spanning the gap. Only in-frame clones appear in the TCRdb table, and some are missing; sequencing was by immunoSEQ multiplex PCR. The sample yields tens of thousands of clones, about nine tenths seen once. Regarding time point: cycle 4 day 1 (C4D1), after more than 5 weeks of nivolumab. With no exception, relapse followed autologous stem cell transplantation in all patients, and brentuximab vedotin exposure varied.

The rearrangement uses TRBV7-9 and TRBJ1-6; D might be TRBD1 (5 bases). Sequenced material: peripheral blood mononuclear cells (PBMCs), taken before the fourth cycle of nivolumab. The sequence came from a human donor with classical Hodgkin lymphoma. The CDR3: CASSYPTASSYNSPLHF. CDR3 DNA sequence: TGTGCCAGCAGCTATCCGACAGCGAGCTCCTATAATTCACCCCTCCACTTT. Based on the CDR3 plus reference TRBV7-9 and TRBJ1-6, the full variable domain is DTGVSQNPRHKITKRGQNVTFRCDPISEHNRLYWYRQTLGQGPEFLTYFQNEAQLEKSRLLSDRFSAERPKGSFSTLEIQRTEQGDSAMYLCASSYPTASSYNSPLHFGNGTRLTVT.